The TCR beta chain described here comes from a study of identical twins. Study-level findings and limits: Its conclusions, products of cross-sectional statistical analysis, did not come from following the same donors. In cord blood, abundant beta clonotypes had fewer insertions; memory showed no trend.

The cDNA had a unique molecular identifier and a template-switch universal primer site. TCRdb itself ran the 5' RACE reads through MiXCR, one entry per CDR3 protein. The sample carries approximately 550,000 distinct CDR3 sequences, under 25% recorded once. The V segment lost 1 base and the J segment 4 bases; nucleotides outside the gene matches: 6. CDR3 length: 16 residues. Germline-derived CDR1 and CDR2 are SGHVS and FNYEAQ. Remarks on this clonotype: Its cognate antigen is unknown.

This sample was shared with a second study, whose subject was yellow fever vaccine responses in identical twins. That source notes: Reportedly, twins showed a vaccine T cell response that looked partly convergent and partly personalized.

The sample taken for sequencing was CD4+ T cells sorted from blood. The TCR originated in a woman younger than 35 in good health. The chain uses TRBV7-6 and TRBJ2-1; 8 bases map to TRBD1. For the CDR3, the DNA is TGTGCCAGCAGCTTAGATGGAACAGGGGGATACAATGAGCAGTTCTTC. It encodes CASSLDGTGGYNEQFF.